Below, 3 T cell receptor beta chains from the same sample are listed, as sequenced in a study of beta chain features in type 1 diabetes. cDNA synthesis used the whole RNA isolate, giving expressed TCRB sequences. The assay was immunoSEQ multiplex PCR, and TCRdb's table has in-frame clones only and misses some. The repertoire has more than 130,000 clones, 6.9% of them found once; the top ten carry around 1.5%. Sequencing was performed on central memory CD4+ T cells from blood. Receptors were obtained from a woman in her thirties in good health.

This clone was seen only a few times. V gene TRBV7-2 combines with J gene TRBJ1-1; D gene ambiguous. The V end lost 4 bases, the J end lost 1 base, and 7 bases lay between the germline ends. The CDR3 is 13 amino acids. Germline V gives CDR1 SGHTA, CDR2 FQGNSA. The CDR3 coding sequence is TGTGCCAGCAGCTCCCGGGGGAACACTGAAGCTTTCTTT. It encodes CASSSRGNTEAFF. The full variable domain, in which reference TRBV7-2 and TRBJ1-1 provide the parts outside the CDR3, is GAGVSQSPSNKVTEKGKDVELRCDPISGHTALYWYRQSLGQGLEFLIYFQGNSAPDKSGLPSDRFSAERTGGSVSTLTIQRTQQEDSAVYLCASSSRGNTEAFFGQGTRLTVV.

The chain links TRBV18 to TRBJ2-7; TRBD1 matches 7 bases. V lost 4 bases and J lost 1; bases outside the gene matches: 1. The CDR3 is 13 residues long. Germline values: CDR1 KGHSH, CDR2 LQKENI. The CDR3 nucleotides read TGTGCCAGCTCACGGGACAGTTCCTACGAGCAGTACTTC. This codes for CASSRDSSYEQYF.

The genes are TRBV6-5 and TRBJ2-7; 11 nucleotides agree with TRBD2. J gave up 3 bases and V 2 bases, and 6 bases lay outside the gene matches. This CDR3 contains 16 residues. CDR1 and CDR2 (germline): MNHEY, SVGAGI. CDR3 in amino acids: CASSYGGLAESYEQYF. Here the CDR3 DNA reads TGTGCCAGCAGTTACGGGGGACTAGCGGAGAGCTACGAGCAGTACTTC.